These T cell receptor beta chains were read from a single sample in a study of blood T cell repertoires in COVID-19. Assay used: immunoSEQ multiplex PCR; TCRdb lists only in-frame clones, some missing. Of roughly 220,000 clones in the sample, 80% are singletons; the top ten hold approximately 6%. The sequenced sample was peripheral blood. The receptor set was obtained from an older woman with acute or convalescent COVID-19. Each CDR3 is given with its conserved first and last residue. A D gene is named only where the DNA matches it firmly. The size of a clone is reported for some rows only, either as once, few or many, or as a class for expanded clones.

j_call: TRBJ1-2; v_call: TRBV5-5; d_call: NA; clone_size: NA; cdr3_nt: TGTGCCAGCAGCTTGACAGGGTATGGCTACACCTTC; cdr3_aa: CASSLTGYGYTF
j_call: TRBJ2-1; v_call: TRBV28; d_call: NA; clone_size: NA; cdr3_nt: TGTGCCAGCAAAGGCTTTGTACCGGGAGCGAATGAGCAGTTCTTC; cdr3_aa: CASKGFVPGANEQFF
j_call: TRBJ1-2; v_call: TRBV7-2; d_call: NA; clone_size: NA; cdr3_nt: TGTGCCAGCAGCTTCAGAGGGGGCTACACCTTC; cdr3_aa: CASSFRGGYTF
j_call: TRBJ1-4; v_call: TRBV11-2; d_call: NA; clone_size: NA; cdr3_nt: TGTGCCAGCAGCTTAACTTCAGGGGTGACGACGTTTTTT; cdr3_aa: CASSLTSGVTTFF
j_call: TRBJ2-1; v_call: TRBV5-4; d_call: NA; clone_size: NA; cdr3_nt: TGTGCCAGCAGCTTGGAGCCGGGCTCCTACAATGAGCAGTTCTTC; cdr3_aa: CASSLEPGSYNEQFF
j_call: TRBJ2-6; v_call: TRBV15; d_call: NA; clone_size: NA; cdr3_nt: TGTGCCACCAGCAGAGGAGGGAACGTCCCCTCTGGGGCCAACGTCCTGACTTTC; cdr3_aa: CATSRGGNVPSGANVLTF
j_call: TRBJ2-1; v_call: TRBV2; d_call: TRBD2; clone_size: NA; cdr3_nt: TGTGCCAGCAGGAGGGGACTAGCGGACAATGAGCAGTTCTTC; cdr3_aa: CASRRGLADNEQFF
j_call: TRBJ2-2; v_call: TRBV18; d_call: TRBD2; clone_size: NA; cdr3_nt: TGTGCCAGCTCAGCTAATCCTAGCGGCGACACCGGGGAGCTGTTTTTT; cdr3_aa: CASSANPSGDTGELFF
j_call: TRBJ2-1; v_call: TRBV27; d_call: NA; clone_size: NA; cdr3_nt: TGTGCCAGCAGTAAGGAGGGCGGTGAGCAGTTCTTC; cdr3_aa: CASSKEGGEQFF
j_call: TRBJ2-5; v_call: TRBV19; d_call: NA; clone_size: NA; cdr3_nt: TGTGCCAGTATGGGACAATCTCAAGAGACCCAGTACTTC; cdr3_aa: CASMGQSQETQYF
j_call: TRBJ2-1; v_call: TRBV2; d_call: NA; clone_size: NA; cdr3_nt: TGTGCCAGCAGCCTATTCGGTGAGCAGTTCTTC; cdr3_aa: CASSLFGEQFF
j_call: TRBJ2-3; v_call: TRBV5-6; d_call: TRBD1; clone_size: NA; cdr3_nt: TGTGCCAGCAGTAGACGGACAGGGTACACAGATACGCAGTATTTT; cdr3_aa: CASSRRTGYTDTQYF
j_call: TRBJ2-3; v_call: TRBV6-5; d_call: TRBD2; clone_size: NA; cdr3_nt: TGTGCCAGCAGGGATAGACTAGCGGGAGATACGCAGTATTTT; cdr3_aa: CASRDRLAGDTQYF
j_call: TRBJ1-2; v_call: TRBV6-4; d_call: TRBD1; clone_size: NA; cdr3_nt: TGTGCCAGCAGGAAGTACCCGGGACAGAGCTTCTATGGCTACACCTTC; cdr3_aa: CASRKYPGQSFYGYTF
j_call: TRBJ2-1; v_call: TRBV28; d_call: NA; clone_size: once; cdr3_nt: TGTGCCAGCAGGCCCTACACCGGGAGGGCCAGGGGGAATGAGCAGTTCTTC; cdr3_aa: CASRPYTGRARGNEQFF
j_call: TRBJ2-1; v_call: TRBV28; d_call: TRBD2; clone_size: NA; cdr3_nt: TGTGCCAGCATCACCGGGACTAGCGGAAACAATGAGCAGTTCTTC; cdr3_aa: CASITGTSGNNEQFF
j_call: TRBJ1-3; v_call: TRBV6-1; d_call: NA; clone_size: NA; cdr3_nt: TGTGCCAGCAGTGAAGCCACGACCAGGGGAAACACCATATATTTT; cdr3_aa: CASSEATTRGNTIYF
j_call: TRBJ1-2; v_call: TRBV27; d_call: NA; clone_size: few; cdr3_nt: TGTGCCAGCAGTTTTGTTGACAGACCTTCGGCTGGCTACACCTTC; cdr3_aa: CASSFVDRPSAGYTF